The rows below give T cell receptor beta chains drawn from one sample of a study of cytomegalovirus exposure and HLA in healthy donors. Sequencing was performed with immunoSEQ multiplex PCR; in TCRdb, only in-frame clones are kept and a portion is missing. The sample lists about 200,000 clones, 79% seen once, with under 4.5% in the top ten. The sequenced material came from PBMCs. Receptors were obtained from a woman aged 25 to 39 in good health and CMV-seropositive. The CDR3 runs from the conserved cysteine through the conserved F or W. A D gene is named only where the DNA matches it firmly. Not all rows give a size; the values are once, few, many and, for expanded clones, a class.

D	V	J	size	CDR3	DNA
TRBD1	TRBV7-2	TRBJ2-7	-	CASSPLGTGGVVQYF	TGTGCCAGCAGCCCTTTGGGGACAGGGGGAGTTGTGCAGTACTTC
TRBD2	TRBV29-1	TRBJ2-3	-	CSVEFVVIAGGPSVSSDTQYF	TGCAGCGTTGAATTTGTGGTCATAGCGGGAGGGCCCTCGGTTTCTTCAGATACGCAGTATTTT
TRBD1	TRBV7-2	TRBJ2-4	-	CASSGNRGLVNIQYF	TGTGCCAGCAGCGGCAACAGGGGCTTGGTAAACATTCAGTACTTC
TRBD2	TRBV4-3	TRBJ2-2	-	CASSQAGLAGIPGELFF	TGCGCCAGCAGCCAAGCGGGACTAGCGGGCATCCCCGGGGAGCTGTTTTTT
-	TRBV21-1	TRBJ2-5	few	CASSNTCQETQYF	TGTGCCAGCAGCAACACATGCCAAGAGACCCAGTACTTC
TRBD2	TRBV11-3	TRBJ2-2	-	CASSLFGTSVLFF	TGTGCCAGCAGCTTATTCGGGACTAGCGTGCTGTTTTTT
TRBD2	TRBV29-1	TRBJ2-7	-	CSVAGLAGGYEQYF	TGCAGCGTTGCCGGACTAGCGGGAGGATACGAGCAGTACTTC
TRBD1	TRBV29-1	TRBJ2-7	-	CSVRIRDRGPEQYF	TGCAGCGTTCGGATCCGGGACAGGGGACCCGAGCAGTACTTC
TRBD1	TRBV5-8	TRBJ2-7	-	CASSQQTGGGQYF	TGTGCCAGCAGCCAACAAACAGGGGGCGGACAGTACTTC
TRBD1	TRBV9	TRBJ2-5	-	CASSHGTARETQYF	TGTGCCAGCAGCCACGGGACAGCGAGGGAGACCCAGTACTTC
-	TRBV6-5	TRBJ1-3	few	CASSSPGQWGNTIYF	TGTGCCAGCAGTTCGCCCGGACAGTGGGGAAACACCATATATTTT
-	TRBV5-4	TRBJ1-4	-	CASSSGVATNEKLFF	TGTGCCAGCAGCAGCGGGGTTGCAACTAATGAAAAACTGTTTTTT
-	TRBV29-1	TRBJ1-2	few	CSVGGGADYGYTF	TGCAGCGTTGGTGGAGGGGCTGACTATGGCTACACCTTC
TRBD2	TRBV6-1	TRBJ2-3	-	CASSRTSGRTDTQYF	TGTGCCAGCAGTCGGACTAGCGGGAGGACAGATACGCAGTATTTT
-	TRBV4-2	TRBJ2-3	-	CASTPGGTDTQYF	TGTGCCAGCACCCCCGGCGGTACAGATACGCAGTATTTT
TRBD1	TRBV11-2	TRBJ2-7	few	CASSSTGQGTDEQYF	TGTGCCAGCAGCTCGACAGGGCAAGGGACAGACGAGCAGTACTTC
-	TRBV10-3	TRBJ1-4	-	CAISASGTRGEKLFF	TGTGCCATCAGTGCGTCAGGGACAAGGGGTGAAAAACTGTTTTTT
-	TRBV11-2	TRBJ1-2	-	CASSLISAGRADTF	TGTGCCAGCAGCTTAATTTCGGCAGGGCGAGCAGACACCTTC
TRBD2	TRBV30	TRBJ2-5	-	CAWSGGGEETQYF	TGTGCCTGGAGCGGGGGAGGGGAAGAGACCCAGTACTTC
-	TRBV12-5	TRBJ1-1	-	CASGVTGFGTEAFF	TGTGCTAGTGGTGTAACAGGGTTCGGCACTGAAGCTTTCTTT
-	TRBV27	TRBJ2-3	once	CASSLTRGGADTQYF	TGTGCCAGCAGTCTCACCCGGGGTGGCGCAGATACGCAGTATTTT
-	TRBV11-3	TRBJ2-5	-	CASSELRVGETQYF	TGTGCCAGCAGCGAGCTCAGGGTTGGGGAGACCCAGTACTTC
-	TRBV10-3	TRBJ2-3	-	CAIRISGWGPDTQYF	TGTGCCATCAGGATAAGCGGGTGGGGCCCAGATACGCAGTATTTT
TRBD1	TRBV2	TRBJ1-2	-	CASSGQGAAGYTF	TGTGCCAGCAGTGGACAGGGGGCTGCTGGCTACACCTTC
-	TRBV7-9	TRBJ2-2	-	CASSSPQGRDTGELFF	TGTGCCAGCAGTTCACCCCAGGGGCGGGACACCGGGGAGCTGTTTTTT
TRBD2	TRBV7-6	TRBJ2-4	-	CASSLLAGGPSSKNIQYF	TGTGCCAGCAGCTTATTAGCGGGAGGGCCGTCGAGCAAAAACATTCAGTACTTC
-	TRBV7-2	TRBJ2-5	once	CASSLPTIAQYF	TGTGCCAGCAGCCTTCCGACTATCGCCCAGTACTTC
-	TRBV19	TRBJ2-1	-	CASSIGWAGALNEQFF	TGTGCCAGTAGTATAGGATGGGCGGGGGCGCTCAATGAGCAGTTCTTC
TRBD1	TRBV10-2	TRBJ1-2	-	CATSGQGGIYGYTF	TGCGCCACCTCGGGACAGGGTGGGATCTATGGCTACACCTTC
-	TRBV7-9	TRBJ2-5	-	CASSSGHFGVETQYF	TGTGCCAGCAGCTCGGGACATTTCGGTGTAGAGACCCAGTACTTC
TRBD1	TRBV27	TRBJ1-5	-	CASSRGSPSGQGGNSNQPQHF	TGTGCCAGCAGTCGCGGCAGTCCGTCAGGACAGGGAGGGAATAGCAATCAGCCCCAGCATTTT
TRBD1	TRBV4-1	TRBJ1-1	-	CASSQAGQGGTEAFF	TGCGCCAGCAGCCAGGCGGGACAGGGAGGTACTGAAGCTTTCTTT
TRBD1	TRBV10-3	TRBJ2-3	-	CAISEGTGLTDTQYF	TGTGCCATCAGTGAAGGGACAGGACTCACAGATACGCAGTATTTT
-	TRBV7-9	TRBJ2-5	-	CASRGAGETQYF	TGTGCCAGCAGAGGGGCCGGAGAGACCCAGTACTTC
-	TRBV27	TRBJ1-5	-	CASSTGQGPRGQPQHF	TGTGCCAGCAGTACAGGACAAGGCCCTAGGGGTCAGCCCCAGCATTTT
-	TRBV30	TRBJ1-5	-	CAWSADTNQPQHF	TGTGCCTGGAGTGCCGACACTAATCAGCCCCAGCATTTT
-	TRBV5-8	TRBJ2-3	-	CASSLVEVRDTQYF	TGTGCCAGCAGCTTGGTTGAGGTCCGGGATACGCAGTATTTT
-	TRBV9	TRBJ1-3	-	CASSGAARNTIYF	TGTGCCAGCAGCGGAGCGGCTCGAAACACCATATATTTT
-	TRBV7-9	TRBJ2-4	few	CASSLAVGRDRKNIQYF	TGTGCCAGCAGCTTAGCTGTGGGCAGAGATCGTAAAAACATTCAGTACTTC
-	TRBV29-1	TRBJ1-1	-	CSIVRMNTEAFF	TGCAGCATTGTCAGGATGAACACTGAAGCTTTCTTT
TRBD1	TRBV5-1	TRBJ1-1	-	CASSWTGRATEAFF	TGCGCCAGCAGCTGGACAGGGCGGGCGACTGAAGCTTTCTTT
TRBD1	TRBV4-1	TRBJ2-4	-	CASSQDLGTGENIQYF	TGCGCCAGCAGCCAAGATTTGGGGACAGGAGAAAACATTCAGTACTTC
-	TRBV10-3	TRBJ1-4	-	CASNYGGPNEKLFF	TGTGCCAGCAATTACGGGGGGCCCAATGAAAAACTGTTTTTT
-	TRBV14	TRBJ1-4	-	CASSFLQGEKLFF	TGTGCCAGCAGCTTCCTACAGGGTGAAAAACTGTTTTTT
-	TRBV4-3	TRBJ1-1	-	CASSYGHLNTEAFF	TGCGCCAGCAGCTACGGACACCTGAACACTGAAGCTTTCTTT
TRBD1	TRBV6-5	TRBJ1-5	-	CASRQQGARQPQHF	TGTGCCAGCAGGCAACAGGGGGCTAGACAGCCCCAGCATTTT
TRBD1	TRBV27	TRBJ2-5	few	CASSFLDREETQYF	TGTGCCAGCAGTTTCTTAGACAGGGAGGAGACCCAGTACTTC
TRBD2	TRBV7-8	TRBJ2-1	-	CASRLAGEGNEQFF	TGTGCCAGCAGGCTAGCGGGAGAGGGCAATGAGCAGTTCTTC
-	TRBV5-6	TRBJ2-7	-	CASNSLGGANEQYF	TGTGCCAGCAACTCGCTGGGGGGAGCGAACGAGCAGTACTTC
TRBD2	TRBV6-1	TRBJ2-1	-	CASRTSVDEQFF	TGTGCCAGCAGGACTAGCGTCGATGAGCAGTTCTTC
-	TRBV7-9	TRBJ2-2	-	CASSSRYGNTGELFF	TGTGCCAGCAGCTCCCGGTACGGGAACACCGGGGAGCTGTTTTTT
-	TRBV10-1	TRBJ1-2	-	CASVRGTGYGYTF	TGCGCCAGCGTCCGGGGGACGGGCTATGGCTACACCTTC